This TCR beta chain is from a study of T cell responses to AZD1222 COVID-19 vaccine. General study points: Regions left unmutated in variants are reportedly the target of nearly half of spike-specific TCRs.

TCRdb's copy holds only in-frame clones and misses some; the assay was immunoSEQ multiplex PCR. This sample has 150,000 to 200,000 clones, with just under 90% found just once. With 1 base removed from V and 5 bases from J, the gap between germline ends came to 11 bases. Germline-derived CDR1 and CDR2 are MDHEN and SYDVKM. The CDR3 contains 14 residues. As for this clone: The antigen is not known.

This chain links TRBV28 with TRBJ1-2; perhaps TRBD1 as D (5 bases). Source: peripheral blood, taken on day 0 of AZD1222 vaccination. The receptor was derived from an adult in good health. CDR3 sequence: CASSLSDKGYGYTF. For the CDR3, the DNA is TGTGCCAGCAGTTTATCGGACAAGGGGTATGGCTACACCTTC.